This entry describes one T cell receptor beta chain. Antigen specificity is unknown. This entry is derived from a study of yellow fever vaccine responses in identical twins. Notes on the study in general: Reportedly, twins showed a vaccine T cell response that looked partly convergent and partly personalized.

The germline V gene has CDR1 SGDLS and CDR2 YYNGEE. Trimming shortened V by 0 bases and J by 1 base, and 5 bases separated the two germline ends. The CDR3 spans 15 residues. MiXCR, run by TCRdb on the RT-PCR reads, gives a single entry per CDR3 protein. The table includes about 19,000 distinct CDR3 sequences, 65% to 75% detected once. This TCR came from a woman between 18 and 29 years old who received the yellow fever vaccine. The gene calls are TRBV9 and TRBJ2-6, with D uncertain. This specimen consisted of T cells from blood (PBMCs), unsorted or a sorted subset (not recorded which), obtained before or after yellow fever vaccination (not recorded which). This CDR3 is CASSVARSGANVLTF. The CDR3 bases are TGTGCCAGCAGCGTAGCTAGGTCTGGGGCCAACGTCCTGACTTTC.